A selection of T cell receptor beta chains follows, all from one sample in a study of cytotoxic CD8 clonotypes in ibrutinib-treated CLL. The table came from immunoSEQ multiplex PCR; TCRdb's copy has only in-frame clones and leaves some out. The sample comprises 110,000 to 150,000 clones, 80% to 95% of which are singletons, and less than 14% rests with the top ten. The source material was PBMCs, sampled after 12 months of ibrutinib treatment. The receptors were gathered from a human donor with chronic lymphocytic leukemia. The CDR3 runs from the conserved cysteine through the conserved F or W. A D gene is named only where the DNA matches it firmly. Some rows mark clone size as missing; the rest say once, few, many or name a class of expanded clone.

TRBD2,-,TRBJ2-2,TRBV19,CASSIPGRGNTGELFF,TGTGCCAGTAGTATCCCCGGGAGGGGGAACACCGGGGAGCTGTTTTTT
-,-,TRBJ2-2,TRBV7-8,CASSSERRRNTGELFF,TGTGCCAGCAGCTCAGAGCGTCGGCGGAACACCGGCGAGCTGTTTTTT
-,-,TRBJ2-3,TRBV4-2,CASSRNRGMEVLDTQYF,TGTGCCAGCAGCCGAAATAGAGGAATGGAGGTGTTAGATACGCAGTATTTT
-,-,TRBJ1-4,TRBV13,CASSNEGDLFF,TGTGCCAGCAGCAACGAGGGGGACCTGTTTTTT
-,-,TRBJ2-7,TRBV11-2,CASSLEEGYEQYF,TGTGCCAGCAGCTTAGAAGAGGGTTACGAGCAGTACTTC
-,-,TRBJ2-1,TRBV13,CASSFTGTEQFF,TGTGCCAGCAGCTTCACCGGGACCGAGCAGTTCTTC
-,-,TRBJ2-1,TRBV4-3,CASSQDRRGRGDEQFF,TGCGCCAGCAGCCAAGATCGAAGGGGGCGGGGGGATGAGCAGTTCTTC
-,once,TRBJ2-5,TRBV12-5,CASGSQETQYF,TGTGCTAGTGGTAGCCAAGAGACCCAGTACTTC
-,few,TRBJ2-7,TRBV6-5,CASHNPEPYEQYF,TGTGCCAGCCATAATCCCGAGCCCTACGAGCAGTACTTC
TRBD1,-,TRBJ2-4,TRBV2,CASSAYVPGQGFSYF,TGTGCCAGCAGTGCCTACGTACCGGGACAGGGGTTTTCGTACTTC
-,-,TRBJ2-7,TRBV11-2,CASSSRDFAYEQYF,TGTGCCAGCAGCTCCCGGGACTTTGCCTACGAGCAGTACTTC
-,-,TRBJ2-5,TRBV12-2,CASRRPLLARAETQYF,TGTGCAAGTCGGCGACCGTTACTAGCTCGGGCCGAGACCCAGTACTTC
-,-,TRBJ2-7,TRBV5-6,CASSYASWEQYF,TGTGCCAGCAGTTATGCCTCTTGGGAGCAGTACTTC
-,few,TRBJ1-4,TRBV6-1,CARVWGSEKLFF,TGTGCCAGGGTGTGGGGGTCTGAAAAACTGTTTTTT
-,once,TRBJ1-3,TRBV15,CATSRIQGRTNTIYF,TGTGCCACCAGCAGAATACAAGGGCGCACCAACACCATATATTTT
-,few,TRBJ1-3,TRBV5-6,CASSLSVNTIYF,TGTGCCAGCAGCCTTAGCGTAAACACCATATATTTT
TRBD1,once,TRBJ1-4,TRBV18,CASSPLTPGQGNEKLFF,TGTGCCAGCTCACCCCTAACGCCGGGACAGGGGAATGAAAAACTGTTTTTT
-,-,TRBJ2-2,TRBV19,CAAQRGRGELFF,TGTGCCGCGCAACGCGGACGCGGGGAGCTGTTTTTT
TRBD2,-,TRBJ2-7,TRBV7-2,CASSLGGGRSMPYEQYF,TGTGCCAGCAGCTTAGGGGGCGGGAGGTCGATGCCCTACGAGCAGTACTTC
-,-,TRBJ2-7,TRBV6-5,CASSYRQISYEQYF,TGTGCCAGCAGTTACCGACAGATCTCCTACGAGCAGTACTTC
-,-,TRBJ2-2,TRBV7-3,CASSLVGVGTGELFF,TGTGCCAGCAGCTTAGTAGGGGTAGGGACCGGGGAGCTGTTTTTT
-,-,TRBJ1-5,TRBV19,CASSSNLFYSNQPQHF,TGTGCCAGTAGTTCTAACCTATTTTATAGCAATCAGCCCCAGCATTTT
-,-,TRBJ1-4,TRBV10-3,CAIKGGDEKLFF,TGTGCCATAAAGGGGGGTGATGAAAAACTGTTTTTT
-,-,TRBJ1-5,TRBV19,CASSTPTSAGNQPQHF,TGTGCCAGTAGTACCCCAACCTCGGCAGGGAATCAGCCCCAGCATTTT
TRBD2,once,TRBJ2-1,TRBV29-1,CSARTSGDNEQFF,TGCAGCGCAAGGACTAGCGGAGACAATGAGCAGTTCTTC
-,once,TRBJ1-1,TRBV7-6,CASTIAGGNTEAFF,TGTGCCAGCACCATCGCCGGGGGAAACACTGAAGCTTTCTTT
-,-,TRBJ2-4,TRBV9,CASSSPREQPPSNIQYF,TGTGCCAGCAGCTCCCCCCGGGAGCAGCCACCCTCAAACATTCAGTACTTC
TRBD2,-,TRBJ2-3,TRBV6-5,CASTLGSSGTDTQYF,TGTGCCAGCACCCTTGGATCTAGCGGGACAGATACGCAGTATTTT
-,-,TRBJ2-2,TRBV7-9,CASSPMGPGTGELFF,TGTGCCAGCAGTCCCATGGGGCCGGGCACCGGGGAGCTGTTTTTT
-,-,TRBJ2-1,TRBV19,CASISESDEQFF,TGTGCCAGTATTTCGGAGTCCGATGAGCAGTTCTTC
TRBD1,-,TRBJ2-2,TRBV7-2,CASTPPGQGGSGELFF,TGTGCCAGCACCCCACCGGGACAGGGGGGATCCGGGGAGCTGTTTTTT
-,-,TRBJ2-1,TRBV5-1,CASSLAVTSNEQFF,TGCGCCAGCAGCTTGGCTGTTACGAGCAATGAGCAGTTCTTC
TRBD2,-,TRBJ2-1,TRBV19,CASSIGLAGGPLEQFF,TGTGCCAGTAGTATCGGGCTAGCGGGAGGGCCCCTTGAGCAGTTCTTC
-,-,TRBJ2-3,TRBV2,CASSVTPTDTQYF,TGTGCCAGCAGTGTAACCCCCACAGATACGCAGTATTTT
TRBD1,-,TRBJ2-2,TRBV18,CASSPGTGGTGELFF,TGTGCCAGCTCACCCGGGACAGGAGGCACCGGGGAGCTGTTTTTT
-,once,TRBJ1-4,TRBV2,CASRDTGLNEKLFF,TGTGCCAGCAGAGACACGGGGCTGAATGAAAAACTGTTTTTT
TRBD1,-,TRBJ2-7,TRBV30,CACVWTGFYEQYF,TGTGCCTGTGTTTGGACAGGGTTCTACGAGCAGTACTTC
-,once,TRBJ2-7,TRBV28,CASSPGGAIEYEQYF,TGTGCCAGCAGTCCCGGCGGAGCCATCGAGTACGAGCAGTACTTC
-,-,TRBJ2-3,TRBV29-1,CSVSGWGARGDTDTQYF,TGCAGCGTTAGTGGGTGGGGCGCGAGAGGGGACACAGATACGCAGTATTTT
-,-,TRBJ1-2,TRBV6-6,CASRGEVPRF,TGTGCCAGCAGAGGGGAGGTCCCTCGCTTC
-,-,TRBJ2-1,TRBV5-4,CASSSPGVERVHNEQFF,TGTGCCAGCAGCTCCCCCGGGGTGGAGAGGGTCCACAATGAGCAGTTCTTC
-,once,TRBJ1-5,TRBV29-1,CSVEVSGTEQPQHF,TGCAGCGTTGAAGTTAGTGGGACGGAACAGCCCCAGCATTTT
-,-,TRBJ2-4,TRBV18,CASSPHVTEENIQYF,TGTGCCAGCTCACCACATGTCACAGAGGAAAACATTCAGTACTTC
TRBD1,once,TRBJ2-1,TRBV6-4,CASSDDGQASSNEQFF,TGTGCCAGCAGTGACGACGGACAGGCAAGCAGCAATGAGCAGTTCTTC
-,-,TRBJ1-1,TRBV7-3,CASSRTGPTMNTEAFF,TGTGCCAGCAGTCGAACCGGGCCCACTATGAACACTGAAGCTTTCTTT
-,-,TRBJ2-2,TRBV27,CASSTDPFLQLFF,TGTGCCAGCAGTACGGACCCCTTCCTGCAGCTGTTTTTT
-,-,TRBJ1-5,TRBV4-1,CASSQASDGAAVFAQHF,TGCGCCAGCAGCCAAGCTTCGGACGGAGCGGCAGTGTTTGCCCAGCATTTT
-,-,TRBJ2-1,TRBV28,CASSRTAGSYNEQFF,TGTGCCAGCAGCCGTACAGCGGGCTCCTACAATGAGCAGTTCTTC
-,-,TRBJ2-5,TRBV19,CASSMAAARGQETQYF,TGTGCCAGTAGTATGGCGGCAGCCAGAGGCCAAGAGACCCAGTACTTC
-,-,TRBJ1-3,TRBV27,CASSFNPVGNTIYF,TGTGCCAGCAGTTTCAACCCAGTTGGAAACACCATATATTTT